Presented here are 11 T cell receptor beta chains from one specimen sequenced in a study of blood T cell repertoires in COVID-19. Profiling relied on immunoSEQ multiplex PCR, and the TCRdb table lists in-frame clones only, not all of them. This sample yields under 150,000 clones, of which 88% are seen a single time; roughly 30% belongs to the top ten. Material for sequencing was peripheral blood. The receptors derive from a human donor in a cohort sampled during active COVID-19.

This chain connects TRBV27 to TRBJ1-1; D is ambiguous. The CDR3 covers 14 residues. V shed 10 bases and J shed 3 bases, with 18 bases lying between them. Germline assignment: CDR1 MNHEY and CDR2 SMNVEV (reference sequence). In nucleotides, the CDR3 is TGTGCCACCTTAGCTTCTCGGTTGGACACTGAAGCTTTCTTT. It yields the protein CATLASRLDTEAFF.

This chain links TRBV9 with TRBJ1-4, with D possibly TRBD1 on 5 matching bases. CDR3 length: 13 residues. V dropped 3 bases and J dropped 6 bases, with 9 bases sitting between them. Germline lookup yields CDR1 SGDLS and CDR2 YYNGEE. This CDR3 is CASSGQGDEKLFF. The CDR3 DNA sequence: TGTGCCAGCAGCGGCCAGGGCGATGAAAAACTGTTTTTT.

The chain has TRBV4-3 and TRBJ2-7; TRBD2 agrees at 9 bases. The junction had 6 bases not matched to a gene; V was cut back by 0 bases and J by 0 bases. The CDR3 totals 17 residues. Germline V gives CDR1 LGHNA, CDR2 YSLEER. CDR3 protein: CASSQEGSGGISYEQYF. CDR3 DNA sequence: TGCGCCAGCAGCCAAGAAGGGAGCGGGGGGATCTCCTACGAGCAGTACTTC.

The genes are TRBV11-2 and TRBJ1-1; weak D call: TRBD1 (6 bases). The CDR3 has 15 residues. V lost 5 bases to trimming and J lost 3 bases, with 16 bases between them. Per germline, CDR1 SGHAT and CDR2 FQNNGV. The CDR3 protein is CASSPDIGGDTEAFF. DNA for the CDR3: TGTGCCAGCAGCCCAGATATAGGGGGGGACACTGAAGCTTTCTTT.

This rearrangement joins TRBV5-1 to TRBJ2-7; the D gene is possibly TRBD2 (5 bases). V was pared by 4 bases and J by 2 bases, with 16 bases between. Per the germline V gene, CDR1 is SGHRS and CDR2 is YFSETQ. CDR3 length: 15 amino acids. The DNA for the CDR3 is TGCGCCAGCAGCCCCCTTTCGGGGTTCCCCTACGAGCAGTACTTC. Translating gives CASSPLSGFPYEQYF.

The chain links TRBV27 to TRBJ1-6; weak D call: TRBD1 (5 bases). Trimming took 8 bases from V and 3 from J, leaving 8 bases between them. The CDR3 has 13 residues. Germline CDR1 MNHEY, CDR2 SMNVEV (reference sequence). CDR3 amino acids: CASGGGYNSPLHF. In nucleotides, the CDR3 is TGTGCCAGCGGGGGGGGCTATAATTCACCCCTCCACTTT.

The chain has TRBV9 and TRBJ2-2; a weak D match, TRBD2 (7 bases). The CDR3 length is 16 residues. Germline CDR1 and CDR2: SGDLS and YYNGEE. Trimming left V 4 bases short and J 2 bases short, with 15 bases between. The CDR3 reads CASSKEGGLNTGELFF. The DNA of the CDR3 is TGTGCCAGCAGCAAAGAGGGGGGGCTTAACACCGGGGAGCTGTTTTTT.

The chain carries TRBV11-3 and TRBJ2-1; 14 positions match TRBD2. Germline CDR1 is SGHNT and CDR2 is YENEEA. With 4 bases clipped from V and 8 bases from J, the junction kept 10 bases outside the gene matches. CDR3 length: 17 residues. CDR3 sequence reads: CASSSGLAGGLVDEQFF. As DNA, the CDR3 is TGTGCCAGCAGCTCCGGACTAGCGGGGGGCCTAGTCGATGAGCAGTTCTTC.

The chain uses TRBV29-1 and TRBJ2-7; 11 nucleotides line up with TRBD2. Trimming took 3 bases from V and 5 from J; bases not matched to a gene: 3. CDR1 SQVTM and CDR2 ANQGSEA come from the germline V gene. The CDR3 is 13 residues long. The CDR3 loop reads CSVDLAGGHEQYF. DNA for the CDR3: TGCAGCGTTGACCTAGCGGGGGGTCACGAGCAGTACTTC.

In this sample, this clone turned up many times. This chain uses TRBV7-9 with TRBJ1-2; 8 bases are a match to TRBD1. Germline CDR1 reads SEHNR; CDR2 reads FQNEAQ (reference sequence). Losses at the gene ends were 5 bases for V and 2 bases for J; bases not matched to a gene: 7. The CDR3 sequence is 15 residues long. The CDR3, as DNA: TGTGCCAGCAGCCCTGGACAGGGACCCAACTATGGCTACACCTTC. It yields the protein CASSPGQGPNYGYTF.

V gene TRBV5-1 combines with J gene TRBJ1-6; a weak D match, TRBD1 (5 bases). Germline CDR1 and CDR2: SGHRS and YFSETQ. V dropped 0 bases and J dropped 7 bases, with 17 bases sitting between them. This CDR3 comprises 17 residues. CDR3 residues: CASSLAGLGEGNSPLHF. CDR3 sequence (DNA): TGCGCCAGCAGCTTGGCCGGTTTAGGGGAGGGCAATTCACCCCTCCACTTT.